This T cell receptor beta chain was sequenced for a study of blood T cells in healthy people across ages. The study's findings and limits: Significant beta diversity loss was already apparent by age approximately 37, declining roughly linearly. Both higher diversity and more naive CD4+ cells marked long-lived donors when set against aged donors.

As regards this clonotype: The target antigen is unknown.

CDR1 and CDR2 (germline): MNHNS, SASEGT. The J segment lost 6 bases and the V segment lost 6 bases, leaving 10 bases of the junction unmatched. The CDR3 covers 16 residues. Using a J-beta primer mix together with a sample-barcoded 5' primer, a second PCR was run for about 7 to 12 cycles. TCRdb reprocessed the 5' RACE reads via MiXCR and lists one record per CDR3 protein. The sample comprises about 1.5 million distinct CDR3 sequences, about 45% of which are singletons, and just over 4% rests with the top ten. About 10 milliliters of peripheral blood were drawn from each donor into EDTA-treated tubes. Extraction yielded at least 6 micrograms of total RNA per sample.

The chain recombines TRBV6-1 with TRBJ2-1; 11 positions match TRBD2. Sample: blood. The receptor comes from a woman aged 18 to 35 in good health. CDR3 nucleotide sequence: TGTGCCAGCAGAGTATGGGGACTAGCGGATCCCAATGAGCAGTTCTTC. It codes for CASRVWGLADPNEQFF.